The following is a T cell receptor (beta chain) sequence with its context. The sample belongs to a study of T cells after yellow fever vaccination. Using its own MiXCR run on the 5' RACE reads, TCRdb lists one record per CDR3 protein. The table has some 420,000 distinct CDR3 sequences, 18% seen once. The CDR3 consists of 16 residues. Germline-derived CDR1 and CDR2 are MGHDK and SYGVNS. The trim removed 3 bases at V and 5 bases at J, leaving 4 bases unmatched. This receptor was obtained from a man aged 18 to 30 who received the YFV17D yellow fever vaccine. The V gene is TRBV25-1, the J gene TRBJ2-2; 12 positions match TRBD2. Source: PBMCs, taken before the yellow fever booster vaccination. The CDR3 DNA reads TGTGCCAGCAGTGATCCCGGACTAGCGGGGACCGGGGAGCTGTTTTTT. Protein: CASSDPGLAGTGELFF.